Listed below are T cell receptor beta chains from one sample, sequenced in a study of blood T cell repertoires in COVID-19. The assay was immunoSEQ multiplex PCR, and TCRdb's table has in-frame clones only and misses some. The profile shows about 82,000 clones, roughly 80% of them singletons. Sequenced: peripheral blood. The receptors stem from an elderly man with active or convalescent COVID-19. CDR3s include the opening cysteine and the closing phenylalanine or tryptophan. The D gene is left open where the match is weak. The listing skips clone size in some rows; elsewhere it reads once, few, many or a size class.

J: TRBJ1-2
D: .
V: TRBV5-4
size: .
DNA: TGTGCCAGCAGCTACCAGGGAATCGGAGATGGCTACACCTTC
CDR3: CASSYQGIGDGYTF

J: TRBJ2-5
D: .
V: TRBV29-1
size: .
DNA: TGCAGCGTTGGACGCCCGGGGGTCTCGGAGACCCAGTACTTC
CDR3: CSVGRPGVSETQYF

J: TRBJ1-1
D: .
V: TRBV5-1
size: .
DNA: TGCGCCAGCAGCTTGGACGGAGTGAACACTGAAGCTTTCTTT
CDR3: CASSLDGVNTEAFF

J: TRBJ1-2
D: TRBD1
V: TRBV6-5
size: .
DNA: TGTGCCAGCAAAGAGGGACAGATAAATATCTATGGCTACACCTTC
CDR3: CASKEGQINIYGYTF

J: TRBJ2-3
D: TRBD2
V: TRBV3-1/TRBV3-2
size: .
DNA: TGTGCCAGCAGCCAAGATACGGGACTAGGAACAGATACGCAGTATTTT
CDR3: CASSQDTGLGTDTQYF

J: TRBJ1-1
D: TRBD1
V: TRBV11-3
size: .
DNA: TGTGCCAGCAGCTTGACAGGGGGCTGGACTGAAGCTTTCTTT
CDR3: CASSLTGGWTEAFF

J: TRBJ2-2
D: TRBD2
V: TRBV11-2
size: .
DNA: TGTGCCAGCAGCTTTGGACTAGCGGGCTACACCGGGGAGCTGTTTTTT
CDR3: CASSFGLAGYTGELFF

J: TRBJ1-1
D: .
V: TRBV30
size: .
DNA: TGTGCCTGGAGTGTAGGCGGAGGGAACACTGAAGCTTTCTTT
CDR3: CAWSVGGGNTEAFF

J: TRBJ1-5
D: TRBD1
V: TRBV6-5
size: .
DNA: TGTGCCAGCACCAGACGACAGGGTGCTCAGCCCCAGCATTTT
CDR3: CASTRRQGAQPQHF

J: TRBJ1-1
D: .
V: TRBV2
size: .
DNA: TGTGCCAGCAGGGAACAGGGCTTGGGGACTGAAGCTTTCTTT
CDR3: CASREQGLGTEAFF

J: TRBJ1-5
D: TRBD1
V: TRBV7-6
size: .
DNA: TGTGCCAGCAGCCCCCACCAAGGACAGGGCGCTTGGAATCAGCCCCAGCATTTT
CDR3: CASSPHQGQGAWNQPQHF

J: TRBJ2-2
D: .
V: TRBV19
size: .
DNA: TGTGCCAGTAGTCGGGAGTACACCGGGGAGCTGTTTTTT
CDR3: CASSREYTGELFF

J: TRBJ1-2
D: .
V: TRBV18
size: .
DNA: TGTGCCAGCTCCCCAAGAGAAGACTTTTATGGCTACACCTTC
CDR3: CASSPREDFYGYTF

J: TRBJ2-2
D: TRBD2
V: TRBV10-3
size: .
DNA: TGTGCCATCAGTTCGACTAGCGGGGTCACCGGGGAGCTGTTTTTT
CDR3: CAISSTSGVTGELFF

J: TRBJ1-1
D: TRBD1
V: TRBV19
size: once
DNA: TGTGCCAGTAGGACAGGGTTTCGCACTGAAGCTTTCTTT
CDR3: CASRTGFRTEAFF

J: TRBJ2-2
D: .
V: TRBV9
size: few
DNA: TGTGCCAGCAGCGTAGTTGGAGCGACCGGGGAGCTGTTTTTT
CDR3: CASSVVGATGELFF

J: TRBJ1-1
D: .
V: TRBV7-9
size: many
DNA: TGTGCCAGCAGCTGGGGGGACGGCCCAGCTTTCTTT
CDR3: CASSWGDGPAFF

J: TRBJ1-1
D: TRBD1
V: TRBV11-3
size: many
DNA: TGTGCCAGCAGCACCCGACAGGGGGCAGGCACTGAAGCTTTCTTT
CDR3: CASSTRQGAGTEAFF

J: TRBJ2-5
D: TRBD2
V: TRBV9
size: .
DNA: TGTGCCAGCACCCCGGGGAGGGGTGAGGGGGAGACCCAGTACTTC
CDR3: CASTPGRGEGETQYF

J: TRBJ2-5
D: TRBD2
V: TRBV5-4
size: .
DNA: TGTGCCAGCAGCCCCGCAGGGGTAGCGGGAGTAGGGGAGACCCAGTACTTC
CDR3: CASSPAGVAGVGETQYF

J: TRBJ2-2
D: .
V: TRBV4-1
size: .
DNA: TGCGCCAGCAGCCGTACAGGAACCACCGGGGAGCTGTTTTTT
CDR3: CASSRTGTTGELFF

J: TRBJ2-1
D: .
V: TRBV11-2
size: .
DNA: TGTGCCAGCAGCTCATCAGAATACGTGGGGGGTGAGCAGTTCTTC
CDR3: CASSSSEYVGGEQFF

J: TRBJ2-5
D: .
V: TRBV19
size: .
DNA: TGTGCCAGTAGTAATGGTGCAGGGGATGGAGAGACCCAGTACTTC
CDR3: CASSNGAGDGETQYF

J: TRBJ1-6
D: .
V: TRBV14
size: .
DNA: TGTGCCAGCAGCCAAGATTTGGGCTACTCACCCCTCCACTTT
CDR3: CASSQDLGYSPLHF

J: TRBJ2-5
D: TRBD2
V: TRBV7-2
size: .
DNA: TGTGCCAGCAGCTTCTTCCTTTTGCCTAGCGGACAAGAGACCCAGTACTTC
CDR3: CASSFFLLPSGQETQYF

J: TRBJ2-3
D: .
V: TRBV5-1
size: .
DNA: TGCGCCAGCAGCTTGAGTGACAGTCTCAGAGATACGCAGTATTTT
CDR3: CASSLSDSLRDTQYF

J: TRBJ1-5
D: .
V: TRBV19
size: .
DNA: TGTGCCAGTTCCTATGGACAGAATAGCAATCAGCCCCAGCATTTT
CDR3: CASSYGQNSNQPQHF

J: TRBJ2-5
D: TRBD1
V: TRBV5-1
size: .
DNA: TGCGCCAGCAGCTTAAACAGGGGGATGGAGACCCAGTACTTC
CDR3: CASSLNRGMETQYF

J: TRBJ2-3
D: .
V: TRBV5-4
size: .
DNA: TGTGCCAGCAGCTTGGGTGGTAGCGGACGCACAGATACGCAGTATTTT
CDR3: CASSLGGSGRTDTQYF

J: TRBJ1-1
D: .
V: TRBV7-9
size: few
DNA: TGTGCCAGCAGGCAAATAGCGGGCATCGGGAACACTGAAGCTTTCTTT
CDR3: CASRQIAGIGNTEAFF

J: TRBJ1-4
D: .
V: TRBV10-3
size: .
DNA: TGTGCCATCATTGCGACACTCGGTAATGAAAAACTGTTTTTT
CDR3: CAIIATLGNEKLFF

J: TRBJ1-2
D: .
V: TRBV5-8
size: .
DNA: TGTGCCAGCAGCCGGGACTATGGCTACACCTTC
CDR3: CASSRDYGYTF

J: TRBJ2-1
D: .
V: TRBV9
size: .
DNA: TGTGCCAGCAGCGTAGTATTGAGGGGGGGGCCGGATGGCCTGTTCTTC
CDR3: CASSVVLRGGPDGLFF

J: TRBJ2-1
D: TRBD2
V: TRBV29-1
size: .
DNA: TGCAGCGTTGAAGATCTAGGGAGGGCGGCCAATGAGCAGTTCTTC
CDR3: CSVEDLGRAANEQFF

J: TRBJ1-1
D: TRBD1
V: TRBV3-1/TRBV3-2
size: .
DNA: TGTGCCAGCAGCCCCCCGGGGAAGGGGGCGAGGGGCACTGAAGCTTTCTTT
CDR3: CASSPPGKGARGTEAFF

J: TRBJ1-5
D: .
V: TRBV5-6
size: .
DNA: TGTGCCAGCAGCCGGTATACTAGCAATCAGCCCCAGCATTTT
CDR3: CASSRYTSNQPQHF

J: TRBJ1-6
D: TRBD1
V: TRBV19
size: .
DNA: TGTGCCAGTAGTATCTCGACAGGGCGGCATTCACCCCTCCACTTT
CDR3: CASSISTGRHSPLHF